This T cell receptor (beta chain) is drawn from a study of blood T cells in healthy people across ages. Study results and limitations: TCR beta diversity tracked closely with naive T cell percentage.

Using a J-beta primer mix together with a sample-barcoded 5' primer, a second PCR was run for about 6 to 11 cycles. Each CDR3 protein gets one entry after TCRdb re-called the 5' RACE reads with MiXCR. The table includes 750,000 to 1,000,000 distinct CDR3 sequences, 25% to 35% detected once. This clonotype was found a few times. What it binds is unknown. These records were also assigned to another study, of T cells of mothers and their children. From that second work: Related mother-child pairs shared marginally more repertoire than unrelated pairs, though not significantly.

Sequenced input: blood. The origin of this receptor is a woman aged 40-49 years in good health.

CDR3 in DNA: TGTGCCAGCAGGGCTGAGGTCGGGACGGCTTTTCCCGCTTATGGCTACACCTTC. Its protein product is CASRAEVGTAFPAYGYTF. V usage is TRBV6-1 and J usage is TRBJ1-2; possible D gene TRBD1, 5 bases. Trimming stripped 6 bases from V and 5 bases from J, with 28 bases between. The CDR3 runs to 18 residues. In germline, CDR1 is MNHNS, CDR2 SASEGT.